The T cell receptor (beta chain) under discussion was sequenced for a study of blood T cell repertoires in COVID-19. Study as a whole: The study drew acute and convalescent COVID-19 samples from the United States, Italy and Spain. T cells, B-cell-depleted T cells, or PBMCs supplied cDNA or gDNA.

Authors' analysis steps: From reference gene primer amplification, estimates of nucleated cell counts were derived. Clones were sequenced by immunoSEQ multiplex PCR, and TCRdb holds only the in-frame ones, with some missing. The V and J calls and the clone size are those of that table, but D and trimming were determined from the DNA. This repertoire shows over 50,000 clones, around four fifths found once; its top ten account for 4.5% to 5.5%. The length of the CDR3 is 14 residues. Germline V lookup: CDR1 ENHRY, CDR2 SYGVKD. Trimming took 6 bases from V and 3 from J, leaving 14 bases between them. This clone was seen just once.

The receptor comes from a man in his 70s with acute or convalescent COVID-19. The sequencing sample was made of peripheral blood. V is TRBV10-3 and J is TRBJ1-1; a possible D gene is TRBD1 (6 bases). The CDR3: CAIRQTGRDTEAFF. CDR3 DNA: TGTGCCATCAGACAAACAGGGAGGGACACTGAAGCTTTCTTT.